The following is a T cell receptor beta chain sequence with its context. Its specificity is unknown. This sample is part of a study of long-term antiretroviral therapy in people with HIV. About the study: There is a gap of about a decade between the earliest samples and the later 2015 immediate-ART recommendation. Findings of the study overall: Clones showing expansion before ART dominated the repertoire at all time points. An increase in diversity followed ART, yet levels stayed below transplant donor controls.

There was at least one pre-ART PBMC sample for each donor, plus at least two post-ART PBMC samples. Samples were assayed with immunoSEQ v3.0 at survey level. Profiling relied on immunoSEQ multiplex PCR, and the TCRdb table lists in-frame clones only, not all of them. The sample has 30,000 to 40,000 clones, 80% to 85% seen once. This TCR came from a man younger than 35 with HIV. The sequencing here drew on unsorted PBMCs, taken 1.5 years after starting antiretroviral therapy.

The CDR3 bases are TGTGCCAGCAGCACGGGACAGCCGAGGGAGACCCAGTACTTC. Residues: CASSTGQPRETQYF. This rearrangement joins TRBV28 to TRBJ2-5, with 7 bases aligning to TRBD1. CDR3 length equals 14 residues. Germline CDR1 and CDR2: MDHEN and SYDVKM. The V and J ends lost 6 bases and 5 bases, in that order; junction bases with no gene match: 9.